Listed below are T cell receptor beta chains from one sample, sequenced in a study of shared clonotypes between healthy human individuals. This table comes from immunoSEQ multiplex PCR, and its TCRdb copy is limited to in-frame clones, with some not included. The sample holds fewer than 3 million clones; about 90% are singletons and the top ten take around 0.4%. Sequenced material: naive CD4+ T cells from PBMCs. Receptors originate from a man in his late teens or twenties in good health. Some clones in this sample may be carry-over from other donors' samples. The CDR3 runs from the conserved cysteine through the conserved F or W. Fields, in order: J gene, V gene, D gene, clone size, CDR3 protein, CDR3 DNA. A D gene is named only where the DNA matches it firmly. For some rows the clone size is stated as once, few or many, or as a class when expanded; others skip it.

>TRBJ1-1|TRBV14|NA|NA
CASSHYTVNTEAFF
TGTGCCAGCAGCCATTACACTGTGAACACTGAAGCTTTCTTT
>TRBJ1-2|TRBV11-2|TRBD1|NA
CASSLTGDLYGYTF
TGTGCCAGCAGCTTGACAGGGGATCTCTATGGCTACACCTTC
>TRBJ1-1|TRBV6-1|NA|NA
CAGTSGGGDTEAFF
TGTGCCGGGACATCGGGCGGGGGGGACACTGAAGCTTTCTTT
>TRBJ1-2|TRBV5-1|NA|NA
CASSDAGGYTF
TGCGCCAGCAGCGATGCGGGCGGCTACACCTTC
>TRBJ2-5|TRBV19|TRBD2|NA
CASSFLAGGSAETQYF
TGTGCCAGTTCTTTTCTCGCGGGAGGGTCGGCAGAGACCCAGTACTTC
>TRBJ1-5|TRBV30|NA|NA
CAWTLGGQNSNQPQHF
TGTGCCTGGACGTTGGGAGGACAGAATAGCAATCAGCCCCAGCATTTT
>TRBJ2-5|TRBV29-1|NA|NA
CSVDGTQQETQYF
TGCAGCGTTGATGGGACCCAGCAAGAGACCCAGTACTTC
>TRBJ2-7|TRBV2|TRBD1|NA
CASRGQGAVLYEQYF
TGTGCCAGCAGGGGACAGGGGGCGGTTCTTTACGAGCAGTACTTC
>TRBJ2-2|TRBV6-1|NA|NA
CASSEFGTVPGELFF
TGTGCCAGCAGTGAATTTGGTACCGTCCCCGGGGAGCTGTTTTTT
>TRBJ2-3|TRBV30|TRBD2|NA
CAWSVSGMGSNTQYF
TGTGCCTGGAGTGTAAGCGGGATGGGCTCAAATACGCAGTATTTT
>TRBJ1-2|TRBV13|NA|NA
CASSLERQTYGYTF
TGTGCCAGCAGCTTAGAGAGGCAGACCTATGGCTACACCTTC
>TRBJ2-2|TRBV19|TRBD2|once
CASSIEGLGGGELFF
TGTGCCAGTAGTATAGAGGGACTAGGAGGCGGGGAGCTGTTTTTT
>TRBJ1-1|TRBV5-1|NA|few
CASSPRQANTEAFF
TGCGCCAGCAGCCCAAGACAGGCCAACACTGAAGCTTTCTTT
>TRBJ2-2|TRBV11-3|NA|NA
CASSLDPGKTGELFF
TGTGCCAGCAGCTTAGATCCCGGGAAAACCGGGGAGCTGTTTTTT
>TRBJ1-1|TRBV4-1|NA|NA
CASSQGEGMVAFF
TGCGCCAGCAGTCAAGGCGAGGGGATGGTAGCTTTCTTT
>TRBJ2-3|TRBV2|NA|NA
CASKLSTGLGDTQYF
TGTGCCAGCAAATTGTCGACTGGTTTGGGAGATACGCAGTATTTT
>TRBJ2-5|TRBV6-1|TRBD2|NA
CASSGAIAGGGETQYF
TGTGCCAGCAGTGGTGCTATAGCGGGAGGGGGGGAGACCCAGTACTTC
>TRBJ2-5|TRBV5-6|NA|NA
CASSLEGRLQETQYF
TGTGCCAGCAGCTTGGAAGGGCGGCTCCAAGAGACCCAGTACTTC
>TRBJ2-7|TRBV5-7|TRBD2|few
CASSSTSGRPKLNYEQYF
TGTGCCAGCAGCTCGACTAGCGGGAGGCCTAAACTCAATTACGAGCAGTACTTC